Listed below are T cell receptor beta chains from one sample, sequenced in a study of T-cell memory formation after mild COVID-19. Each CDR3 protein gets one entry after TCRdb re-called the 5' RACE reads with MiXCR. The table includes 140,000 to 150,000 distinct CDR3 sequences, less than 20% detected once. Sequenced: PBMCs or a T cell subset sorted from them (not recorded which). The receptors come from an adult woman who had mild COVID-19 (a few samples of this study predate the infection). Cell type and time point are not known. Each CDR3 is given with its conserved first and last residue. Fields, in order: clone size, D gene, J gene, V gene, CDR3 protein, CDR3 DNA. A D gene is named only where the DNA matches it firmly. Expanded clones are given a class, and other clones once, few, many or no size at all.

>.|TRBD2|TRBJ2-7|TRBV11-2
CASSLRTSGRAYEQYF
TGTGCCAGCAGCTTAAGAACGAGCGGGAGGGCCTACGAGCAGTACTTC
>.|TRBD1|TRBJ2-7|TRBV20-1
CSASGTGNTYEQYF
TGCAGTGCTTCCGGGACAGGGAATACCTACGAGCAGTACTTC
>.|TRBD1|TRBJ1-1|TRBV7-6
CASSSNPGGVGTEAFF
TGTGCCAGCAGCTCCAACCCAGGGGGCGTCGGAACTGAAGCTTTCTTT
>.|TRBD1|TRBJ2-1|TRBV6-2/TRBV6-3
CASSPQGANEQFF
TGTGCCAGCAGTCCCCAGGGGGCGAATGAGCAGTTCTTC
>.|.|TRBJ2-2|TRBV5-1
CASAVPGGPTGELFF
TGCGCCAGCGCGGTACCCGGGGGCCCGACCGGGGAGCTGTTTTTT
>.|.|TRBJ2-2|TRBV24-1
CATSDPTTSTGELFF
TGTGCCACCAGTGACCCCACGACAAGCACCGGGGAGCTGTTTTTT
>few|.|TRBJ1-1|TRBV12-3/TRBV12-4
CASSITEAFF
TGTGCCAGCAGTATTACTGAAGCTTTCTTT
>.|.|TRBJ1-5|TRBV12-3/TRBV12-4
CASPPLSRHYPNQPQHF
TGTGCCAGTCCTCCCCTTAGCAGACATTACCCCAATCAGCCCCAGCATTTT
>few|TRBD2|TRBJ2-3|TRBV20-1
CSATGTSGRALDTQYF
TGCAGTGCTACTGGGACTAGCGGGAGGGCCCTCGATACGCAGTATTTT
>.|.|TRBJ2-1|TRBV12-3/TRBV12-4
CASTYINNEQFF
TGTGCCAGCACCTACATAAACAATGAGCAGTTCTTC
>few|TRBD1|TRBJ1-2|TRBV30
CAWSVDRVHGYTF
TGTGCCTGGAGTGTAGACAGGGTCCATGGCTACACCTTC
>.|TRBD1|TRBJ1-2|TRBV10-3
CAISDLTGGYGYTF
TGTGCCATCAGTGACCTGACAGGGGGCTATGGCTACACCTTC
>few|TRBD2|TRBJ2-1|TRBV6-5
CASSYRGGVEQFF
TGTGCCAGCAGTTACCGGGGGGGAGTTGAGCAGTTCTTC
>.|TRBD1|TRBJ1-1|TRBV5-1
CASSSTGQGVEAFF
TGCGCCAGCAGCTCAACAGGACAGGGGGTTGAAGCTTTCTTT
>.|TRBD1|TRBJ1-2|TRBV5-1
CASSPTTGDGYTF
TGCGCCAGCAGCCCGACTACAGGGGATGGCTACACCTTC
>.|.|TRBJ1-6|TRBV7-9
CASSLRYSSPLHF
TGTGCCAGCAGCTTACGTTATAGTTCACCCCTCCACTTT
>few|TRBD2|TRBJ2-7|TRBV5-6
CASSWRSGRDEQYF
TGTGCCAGCAGCTGGAGGAGCGGGAGAGACGAGCAGTACTTC
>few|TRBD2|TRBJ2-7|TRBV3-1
CASSPSGTSGSFAYEQYF
TGTGCCAGCAGCCCCTCCGGGACTAGCGGGAGCTTCGCCTACGAGCAGTACTTC
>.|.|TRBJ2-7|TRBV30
CAWRSRSYEQYF
TGTGCCTGGAGGTCCCGCTCCTACGAGCAGTACTTC
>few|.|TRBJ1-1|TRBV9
CASSLLDRPSPMAFF
TGTGCCAGCAGCCTCCTGGACAGACCCTCTCCTATGGCTTTCTTT
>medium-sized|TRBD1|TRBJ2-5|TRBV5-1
CASSLAGGQETQYF
TGCGCCAGCAGCTTGGCAGGGGGCCAAGAGACCCAGTACTTC
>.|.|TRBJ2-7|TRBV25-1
CASSDGYEQYF
TGTGCCAGCAGTGACGGCTACGAGCAGTACTTC
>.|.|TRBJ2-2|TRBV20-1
CSARDGGRGTGELFF
TGCAGTGCTAGAGATGGTGGCCGGGGAACCGGGGAGCTGTTTTTT
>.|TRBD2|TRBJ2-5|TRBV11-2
CASSLNVLAGGPERETQYF
TGTGCCAGCAGCTTAAACGTACTAGCGGGGGGCCCGGAGAGAGAGACCCAGTACTTC
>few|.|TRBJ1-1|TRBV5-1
CASSLDGGTEAFF
TGCGCCAGCAGCTTGGACGGGGGCACTGAAGCTTTCTTT
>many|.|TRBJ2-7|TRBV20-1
CSAVRGKGDEQYF
TGCAGTGCCGTACGGGGGAAAGGGGACGAGCAGTACTTC
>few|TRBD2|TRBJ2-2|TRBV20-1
CSASWLAGGTGELFF
TGCAGTGCTAGTTGGCTAGCGGGAGGAACCGGGGAGCTGTTTTTT
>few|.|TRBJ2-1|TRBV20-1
CSAPHNPRGSPTARNEQFF
TGCAGTGCTCCCCACAACCCCCGGGGCTCCCCAACGGCACGGAATGAGCAGTTCTTC